This TCR beta chain was identified in a study of blood T cells in healthy people across ages. Findings and caveats of the study: Aged donors had fewer naive CD4+ cells and lower diversity than long-lived donors.

The study drew donors from healthy Caucasian individuals in Russia aged roughly 6 to 90. Germline V gene lookup returns CDR1 SGHRS and CDR2 YFSETQ. Trimming removed 6 bases from V and 0 bases from J, with 13 bases in between. The CDR3 extends over 14 amino acids. Then a second PCR, running roughly 6 to 11 cycles, was carried out with a sample-barcoded 5' primer and a J-beta primer mix. The template-switch adaptor was a 5' adaptor with 12 random nucleotides. It tagged each cDNA molecule. Each CDR3 protein is one row after TCRdb ran MiXCR on the 5' RACE reads. The data show roughly 1.9 million distinct CDR3 sequences, about two fifths seen once. In this sample, this clonotype turned up a few times. What it recognizes is unknown.

The specimen was blood. This clonotype was obtained from a human donor in good health. The V call is TRBV5-1, the J call TRBJ2-7; D might be TRBD2 (6 bases). CDR3 bases: TGCGCCAGCAAGGTAGCGGAGTTCTCCTACGAGCAGTACTTC. Amino acid sequence: CASKVAEFSYEQYF.